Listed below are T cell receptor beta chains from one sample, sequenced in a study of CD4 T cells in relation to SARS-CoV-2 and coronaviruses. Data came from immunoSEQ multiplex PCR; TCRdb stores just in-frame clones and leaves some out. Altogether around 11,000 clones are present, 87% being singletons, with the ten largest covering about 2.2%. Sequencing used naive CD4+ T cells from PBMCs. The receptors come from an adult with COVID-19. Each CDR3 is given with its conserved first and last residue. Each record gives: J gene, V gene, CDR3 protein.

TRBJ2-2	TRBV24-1	CATSDLRTQNTGELFF
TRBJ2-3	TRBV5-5	CASSGRPGLAGGMGTDTQYF
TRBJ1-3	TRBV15	CATSPRVRNTIYF
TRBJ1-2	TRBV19	CASSIPLHYGYTF
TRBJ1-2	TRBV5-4	CASSFGQNNYGYTF
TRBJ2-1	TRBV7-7	CASSVGGTSNEQFF
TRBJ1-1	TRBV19	CASSTGQGNTEAFF
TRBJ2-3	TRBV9	CASSVGASPPTDTQYF
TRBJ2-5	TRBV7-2	CASSLRVRTSGGETQYF
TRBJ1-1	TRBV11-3	CASSLSRSGAFF
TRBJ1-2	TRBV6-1	CASGKDRTGEHYGYTF